Shown below are 30 T cell receptor beta chains from a single sample sequenced in a study of radiotherapy plus CTLA-4 blockade in lung cancer. The protocol was immunoSEQ multiplex PCR, while the TCRdb copy is restricted to in-frame clones and leaves out a portion. Of around 80,000 clones listed, roughly four fifths are singletons. Sequenced material: peripheral blood, taken from a patient treated with radiotherapy plus ipilimumab. These receptors all come from a human donor with non-small cell lung cancer who had stable disease on radiotherapy plus ipilimumab.

The chain uses TRBV29-1 and TRBJ1-2, with TRBD1 identical over 9 bases. CDR1 is SQVTM, CDR2 ANQGSEA, per germline. CDR3 length: 14 amino acids. For the CDR3, the DNA is TGCAGGGTCGGGACAGGGTCGGCGGTGTATGGCTACACCTTC. Protein: CRVGTGSAVYGYTF.

The chain links TRBV9 to TRBJ2-1; the D is unclear. Trimming took 3 bases from V and 8 from J, leaving 9 bases between them. This CDR3 region has 12 residues. CDR1 and CDR2 from the germline V gene are SGDLS and YYNGEE. The CDR3 sequence: CASSGNLDEQFF. The CDR3 nucleotides read TGTGCCAGCAGCGGAAATTTGGATGAGCAGTTCTTC.

This clone was picked up a small number of times. The chain is built from TRBV11-2 and TRBJ2-7, with 9 positions matching TRBD2. This CDR3 comprises 14 residues. Unmatched junction bases numbered 6, after V lost 9 bases and J lost 0 bases. Germline V gene lookup returns CDR1 SGHAT and CDR2 FQNNGV. The CDR3 DNA is TGTGCCAGTCGGACTAGCGAATTCTCCTACGAGCAGTACTTC. This translates into CASRTSEFSYEQYF. The whole variable domain, remainder taken from reference TRBV11-2 and TRBJ2-7, is EAGVAQSPRYKIIEKRQSVAFWCNPISGHATLYWYQQILGQGPKLLIQFQNNGVVDDSQLPKDRFSAERLKGVDSTLKIQPAKLEDSAVYLCASRTSEFSYEQYFGPGTRLTVT.

The rearrangement uses TRBV5-1 and TRBJ2-3, with TRBD2 identical over 8 bases. Germline lookup yields CDR1 SGHRS and CDR2 YFSETQ. The CDR3 has 14 amino acids. J gave up 5 bases and V 2 bases, and 4 bases lay outside the gene matches. This CDR3 reads CASSLAGVEDTQYF. CDR3 nucleotide sequence: TGCGCCAGCAGCTTAGCGGGAGTGGAAGATACGCAGTATTTT.

V gene TRBV5-1 combines with J gene TRBJ2-5; 13 nucleotides agree with TRBD2. CDR1 SGHRS and CDR2 YFSETQ come from the germline V gene. Unmatched junction bases numbered 7, after V lost 2 bases and J lost 3 bases. The CDR3 contains 17 residues. Here the CDR3 DNA reads TGCGCCAGCAGCTTCCCGGGACTAGCGGGGCTAAAAGAGACCCAGTACTTC. As protein: CASSFPGLAGLKETQYF.

The rearrangement joins TRBV7-8 to TRBJ2-7, with a tentative D call TRBD2 (5 bases). The CDR3 has 13 residues. Germline V gene data show CDR1 as SGHVS and CDR2 as FQNEAQ. V was clipped by 11 bases and J by 0 bases, with 14 bases between them. This CDR3 reads CALGNGVSYEQYF. For the CDR3, the DNA is TGTGCCCTAGGAAACGGGGTCTCCTACGAGCAGTACTTC.

This clone has more than one count but fewer than ten. The J gene is TRBJ2-3, the V gene TRBV5-4, with D uncertain. The germline CDR1 and CDR2 sequences are SGHNT and YYREEE (reference sequence). Trimming removed 0 bases from V and 2 bases from J, with 13 bases in between. The CDR3 has 16 amino acids. DNA for the CDR3: TGTGCCAGCAGCTTGGCCGGTAGCTCCTCCACAGATACGCAGTATTTT. Residues: CASSLAGSSSTDTQYF.

The chain employs TRBV5-4 and TRBJ1-2; D is uncertain. CDR3 length: 14 residues. Germline CDR1 reads SGHNT; CDR2 reads YYREEE (reference sequence). Between the trimmed V and J ends, which lost 0 bases and 2 bases, there was a span of 8 bases. The CDR3 DNA reads TGTGCCAGCAGCTTGGAACTAGACAACTATGGCTACACCTTC. It is translated as CASSLELDNYGYTF. Full variable domain (outside the CDR3, taken from reference TRBV5-4 and TRBJ1-2): ETGVTQSPTHLIKTRGQQVTLRCSSQSGHNTVSWYQQALGQGPQFIFQYYREEENGRGNFPPRFSGLQFPNYSSELNVNALELDDSALYLCASSLELDNYGYTFGSGTRLTVV.

V gene TRBV30 combines with J gene TRBJ2-7, with a possible D match to TRBD2 (6 bases). The CDR3 runs 13 residues. Germline V gives CDR1 GTSNPN, CDR2 SVGIG (reference sequence). The V end lost 0 bases, the J end lost 6 bases, and 12 bases lay between the germline ends. CDR3 sequence: CAWSVGRGGEQYF. The CDR3 region has the DNA TGTGCCTGGAGTGTCGGGCGGGGAGGCGAGCAGTACTTC. The complete variable domain, with remaining parts taken from reference TRBV30 and TRBJ2-7, reads SQTIHQWPATLVQPVGSPLSLECTVEGTSNPNLYWYRQAAGRGLQLLFYSVGIGQISSEVPQNLSASRPQDRQFILSSKKLLLSDSGFYLCAWSVGRGGEQYFGPGTRLTVT.

This chain joins TRBV5-1 and TRBJ2-5, with 8 bases that match TRBD1. With 4 bases clipped from V and 4 bases from J, the junction kept 6 bases outside the gene matches. CDR1 is SGHRS and CDR2 is YFSETQ in the germline V gene. This CDR3 has 14 amino acids. DNA for the CDR3: TGCGCCAGCAGCCGGACAGGGATCCGAGAGACCCAGTACTTC. Its translation is CASSRTGIRETQYF.

CDR3 bases: TGTGCCAGCAGTTTCGACAGGGGAGTAAAGGAAAAACTGTTTTTT. Translation gives CASSFDRGVKEKLFF. The chain recombines TRBV27 with TRBJ1-4; 8 nucleotides align to TRBD1. Germline V gives CDR1 MNHEY, CDR2 SMNVEV (reference sequence). The V gene end was trimmed by 3 bases and the J gene end by 8 bases; junction bases not matched to a gene: 8. The CDR3 loop spans 15 amino acids.

The chain is built from TRBV6-5 and TRBJ2-3; D may be TRBD2 (6 bases). The CDR3 is 14 amino acids. Per the germline V gene, CDR1 is MNHEY and CDR2 is SVGAGI. V was shortened by 6 bases and J by 0 bases, with 10 bases between the two germline ends. DNA of the CDR3: TGTGCCAGCAGAAGCAGCGGGAGCACAGATACGCAGTATTTT. It encodes CASRSSGSTDTQYF.

CDR3 protein: CASRLSGYGYTF. Written as DNA, the CDR3 is TGTGCCAGCAGATTGAGCGGTTATGGCTACACCTTC. V and J are TRBV28 and TRBJ1-2; D unclear. This CDR3 contains 12 residues. V was clipped by 6 bases and J by 5 bases, with 10 bases between them. Germline V lookup: CDR1 MDHEN, CDR2 SYDVKM.

The chain joins TRBV15 to TRBJ1-5, with 9 bases aligning to TRBD1. V shed 1 base, J shed 2 bases, and the junction held 6 bases outside the gene matches. The CDR3 spans 17 residues. The germline gives CDR1 LNHNV, CDR2 YYDKDF (reference sequence). DNA for the CDR3: TGTGCCACCAGCAGAGTACAGGGGGCGAGAGGCAATCAGCCCCAGCATTTT. The encoded protein is CATSRVQGARGNQPQHF.

This chain joins TRBV4-2 and TRBJ2-1, with TRBD2 matching 9 bases. The germline V gene encodes CDR1 LGHNA and CDR2 YNFKEQ. J lost 10 bases, V lost 1 base, and 5 bases had no gene match. The CDR3 runs 14 residues. The CDR3 region has the DNA TGTGCCAGCAGCCAAGGAGCGGGAGGCGTGGAGCAGTTCTTC. It translates to CASSQGAGGVEQFF.

The chain couples TRBV5-4 to TRBJ2-1, with 11 bases that match TRBD1. Germline V gene lookup returns CDR1 SGHNT and CDR2 YYREEE (reference sequence). The CDR3 consists of 16 residues. J gave up 5 bases and V 4 bases, and 8 bases lay outside the gene matches. The CDR3 coding sequence is TGTGCCAGCAGCGAGGACAGGGGGCCTACGGACAATGAGCAGTTCTTC. Its protein product is CASSEDRGPTDNEQFF.

This chain connects TRBV6-5 to TRBJ1-6; 7 bases agree with TRBD1. The CDR3 runs 15 residues. Per the germline V gene, CDR1 is MNHEY and CDR2 is SVGAGI. V lost 4 bases, J lost 5 bases, and 5 bases stayed unmatched. This CDR3 is CASSLFGTDNSPLHF. CDR3 in DNA: TGTGCCAGCAGTTTATTCGGGACAGATAATTCACCCCTCCACTTT.

This clone was picked up one time. At the DNA level, this CDR3 is encoded by other sequences in the same sample as well. V usage is TRBV7-9 and J usage is TRBJ2-3; the D is unclear. This CDR3 comprises 11 residues. Trimming stripped 4 bases from V and 2 bases from J, with 1 base between. Looked up from germline, CDR1 is SEHNR and CDR2 is FQNEAQ (reference sequence). This CDR3 reads CASSSTDTQYF. The CDR3 bases are TGTGCCAGCAGCTCCACAGATACGCAGTATTTT.

This chain uses TRBV9 with TRBJ1-1; maybe TRBD1 (6 bases). Germline V gene data show CDR1 as SGDLS and CDR2 as YYNGEE. The CDR3 spans 15 residues. The germline V and J ends were trimmed by 2 bases and 0 bases, with 11 bases remaining between them. In DNA, the CDR3 is TGTGCCAGCAGCGTTTATGACAGGATGAACACTGAAGCTTTCTTT. It is translated as CASSVYDRMNTEAFF.

The rearrangement joins TRBV9 to TRBJ2-3; D is unclear. Trimming took 7 bases from V and 8 from J, leaving 11 bases between them. The CDR3 is 11 residues long. CDR1 and CDR2 (germline): SGDLS, YYNGEE. CDR3 nucleotide sequence: TGTGCCAGCGGCCCCATAGGTACGCAGTATTTT. It specifies CASGPIGTQYF.

The chain uses TRBV15 and TRBJ2-7, with 9 bases aligning to TRBD2. Looked up from germline, CDR1 is LNHNV and CDR2 is YYDKDF (reference sequence). V shed 0 bases and J 3 bases; nucleotides not matched to a gene: 6. The CDR3 spans 16 residues. CDR3 protein: CATSRESGTSFYEQYF. The CDR3 DNA reads TGTGCCACCAGCAGAGAGTCGGGGACTAGCTTCTACGAGCAGTACTTC.

V is TRBV4-1 and J is TRBJ2-1, with D perhaps TRBD2 (6 bases). Germline V gene lookup returns CDR1 MGHRA and CDR2 YSYEKL. The V end lost 0 bases, the J end lost 8 bases, and 17 bases lay between the germline ends. CDR3 length: 16 amino acids. CDR3 sequence reads: CASSQDATGVMDEQFF. Here the CDR3 DNA reads TGCGCCAGCAGCCAAGATGCAACGGGGGTTATGGATGAGCAGTTCTTC.

J is TRBJ1-6 and V is TRBV6-5, with TRBD1 identical over 10 bases. Germline V gene data show CDR1 as MNHEY and CDR2 as SVGAGI. V trimming: 4 bases; J trimming: 7 bases; junction bases outside the gene matches: 7. The CDR3 is 16 amino acids. CDR3 nucleotide sequence: TGTGCCAGCAGTTCTAGACAGGGGGCGGGAAATTCACCCCTCCACTTT. Protein product: CASSSRQGAGNSPLHF.

The V call is TRBV5-1, the J call TRBJ2-7; TRBD2 might be the D (6 bases). The CDR3 totals 15 residues. The V and J ends lost 4 bases and 1 base respectively, with 15 bases between them. Germline V gene sequence: CDR1 SGHRS, CDR2 YFSETQ. The CDR3 DNA reads TGCGCCAGCAGCCACGAATCCGGGACTTCCTACGAGCAGTACTTC. This gives the protein CASSHESGTSYEQYF.

This chain uses TRBV2 with TRBJ1-5, with TRBD1 identical over 8 bases. With 6 bases clipped from V and 7 bases from J, the junction kept 11 bases outside the gene matches. This CDR3 contains 15 residues. In germline, CDR1 is SNHLY, CDR2 FYNNEI. CDR3 in DNA: TGTGCCAGCAGGATACAGGGGGTCAACACCCAGCCCCAGCATTTT. Amino acids: CASRIQGVNTQPQHF.

The chain carries TRBV18 and TRBJ1-5; D gene uncertain. This CDR3 has 14 residues. Germline V gene lookup returns CDR1 KGHSH and CDR2 LQKENI. V lost 0 bases to trimming and J lost 1 base, with 4 bases between them. CDR3 nucleotides: TGTGCCAGCTCACCACCAGGCAGCAATCAGCCCCAGCATTTT. Amino acids: CASSPPGSNQPQHF. The complete variable domain, with remaining parts taken from reference TRBV18 and TRBJ1-5, reads NAGVMQNPRHLVRRRGQEARLRCSPMKGHSHVYWYRQLPEEGLKFMVYLQKENIIDESGMPKERFSAEFPKEGPSILRIQQVVRGDSAAYFCASSPPGSNQPQHFGDGTRLSIL.

V gene TRBV29-1 combines with J gene TRBJ1-2; D not certain. V lost 6 bases, J lost 4 bases, and 24 bases lay in between. The CDR3 runs to 16 residues. Germline V lookup: CDR1 SQVTM, CDR2 ANQGSEA. CDR3 sequence reads: CSVPTPGPGWGYGYTF. CDR3 DNA: TGCAGCGTGCCTACCCCGGGCCCCGGGTGGGGCTATGGCTACACCTTC.

This clone was seen a handful of times. The chain combines TRBV5-6 with TRBJ1-3; D is unresolved. The germline CDR1 and CDR2 sequences are SGHDT and YYEEEE. The CDR3 extends over 15 amino acids. V was pared by 4 bases and J by 0 bases, with 11 bases between. CDR3 loop: CASSAQANSGNTIYF. The CDR3 DNA follows: TGTGCCAGCAGCGCGCAGGCCAACTCTGGAAACACCATATATTTT.

This clone was detected only a few times. The V gene is TRBV11-2, the J gene TRBJ1-3, with D tentatively TRBD1 (6 bases). Deletions cut 7 bases from V and 8 bases from J, with 15 bases between. CDR3 length equals 13 residues. Looked up from germline, CDR1 is SGHAT and CDR2 is FQNNGV. The CDR3 sequence: CASTLSGADTIYF. CDR3 DNA: TGTGCCAGCACCCTATCAGGGGCTGACACCATATATTTT.

The V gene is TRBV29-1, the J gene TRBJ2-1; 8 bases match TRBD2. CDR3 length: 13 residues. J gave up 7 bases and V 6 bases, and 8 bases lay outside the gene matches. Germline loops: CDR1 SQVTM, CDR2 ANQGSEA. In DNA, the CDR3 is TGCAGCGTGGTAGGACTAGCCCCTAATGAGCAGTTCTTC. It codes for CSVVGLAPNEQFF.